These 2 T cell receptor beta chains originate from one sample sequenced in a study of blood T cell repertoires in COVID-19. Sequencing used immunoSEQ multiplex PCR; TCRdb keeps in-frame clones, though not all of them. The sample has about 180,000 clones, 75% to 90% seen once. Material: PBMCs or T cells enriched from blood (not recorded which). The receptors derive from a man aged 35 to 55 who had recovered from COVID-19.

The J gene is TRBJ2-1, the V gene TRBV6-1; 11 nucleotides align to TRBD2. Germline trimming cut 3 bases from V and 2 bases from J; bases unmatched to any gene: 3. There are 16 residues in the CDR3. Germline V gene data show CDR1 as MNHNS and CDR2 as SASEGT. CDR3 amino acids: CASSEVSGGAYNEQFF. The CDR3 DNA reads TGTGCCAGCAGTGAGGTTAGCGGGGGGGCCTACAATGAGCAGTTCTTC.

This chain's CDR3 is CASSQESQGAGNEQFF. In DNA, the CDR3 is TGTGCCAGCAGCCAAGAGAGCCAGGGGGCAGGCAATGAGCAGTTCTTC. The chain joins TRBV4-2 to TRBJ2-1; 8 nucleotides agree with TRBD1. The CDR3 covers 16 residues. CDR1 LGHNA and CDR2 YNFKEQ come from the germline V gene. Trimming removed 0 bases from V and 6 bases from J; junction bases left unmatched: 7.